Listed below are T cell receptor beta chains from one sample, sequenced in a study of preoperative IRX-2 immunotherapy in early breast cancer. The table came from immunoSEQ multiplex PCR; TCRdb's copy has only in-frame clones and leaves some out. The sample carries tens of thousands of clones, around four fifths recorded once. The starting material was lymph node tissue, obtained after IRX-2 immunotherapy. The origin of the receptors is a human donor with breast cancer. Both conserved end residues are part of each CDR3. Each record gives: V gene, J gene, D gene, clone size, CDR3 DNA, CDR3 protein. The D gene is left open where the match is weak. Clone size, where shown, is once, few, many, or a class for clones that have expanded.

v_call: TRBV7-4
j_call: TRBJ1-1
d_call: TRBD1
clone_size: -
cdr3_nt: TGTGCCAGCAGCCTTACAGGGGACACTGAAGCTTTCTTT
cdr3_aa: CASSLTGDTEAFF

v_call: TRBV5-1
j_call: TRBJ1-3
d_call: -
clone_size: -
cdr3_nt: TGCGCCAGCAGCACCGAAGGTACAGGGACGGGATCTGGAAACACCATATATTTT
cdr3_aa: CASSTEGTGTGSGNTIYF

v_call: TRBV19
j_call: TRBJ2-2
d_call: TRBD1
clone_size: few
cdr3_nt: TGTGCCACCTCGAGTGGACAGGGTTTGGCCGGGGAGCTGTTTTTT
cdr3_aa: CATSSGQGLAGELFF

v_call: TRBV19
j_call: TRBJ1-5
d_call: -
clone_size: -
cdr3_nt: TGTGCCAGTAGTATAAGGGACACCTTAGAACCCCAGCCCCAGCATTTT
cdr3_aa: CASSIRDTLEPQPQHF

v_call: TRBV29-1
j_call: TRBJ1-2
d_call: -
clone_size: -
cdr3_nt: TGCAGCGTTGAGGTCGCTTACTATGGCTACACCTTC
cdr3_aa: CSVEVAYYGYTF

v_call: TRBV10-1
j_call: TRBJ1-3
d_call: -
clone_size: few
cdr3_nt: TGCGCCAGCAGTGAGTCGGCAAGTGGAAACACCATATATTTT
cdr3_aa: CASSESASGNTIYF

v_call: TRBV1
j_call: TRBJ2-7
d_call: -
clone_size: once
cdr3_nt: TGCGCCAGCAGCCAAGAAATGGGCCGGGGGCTCTCCTACGAGCAGTACTTC
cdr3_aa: CASSQEMGRGLSYEQYF

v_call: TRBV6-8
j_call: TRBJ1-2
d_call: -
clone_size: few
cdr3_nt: TGTGCCAGCAGTTCCGGGACATCAGATGGCTACACCTTC
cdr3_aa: CASSSGTSDGYTF

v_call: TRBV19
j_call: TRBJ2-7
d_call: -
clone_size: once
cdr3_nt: TGTGCCAGTAGTATAACAGGGATCGGGGACTACGAGCAGTACTTC
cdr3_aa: CASSITGIGDYEQYF

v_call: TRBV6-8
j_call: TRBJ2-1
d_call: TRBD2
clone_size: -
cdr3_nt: TGTGCCAGTAGATGGCTAGCGGGGGGGCCATCCTACAATGAGCAGTTCTTC
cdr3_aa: CASRWLAGGPSYNEQFF

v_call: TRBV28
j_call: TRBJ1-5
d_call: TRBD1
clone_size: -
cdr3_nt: TGTGCCAGCACTTACTCTCATCCGGGACAGGGGAATCAGCCCCAGCATTTT
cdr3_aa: CASTYSHPGQGNQPQHF

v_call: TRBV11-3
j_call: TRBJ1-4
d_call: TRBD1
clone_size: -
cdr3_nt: TGTGCCAGCAGCTTAATGACAGGGAGTGAAAAACTGTTTTTT
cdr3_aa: CASSLMTGSEKLFF

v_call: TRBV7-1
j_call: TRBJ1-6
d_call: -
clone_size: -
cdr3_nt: TGTGCCAGCAGCTCAAACAGGGATGAGTCACCCCTCCACTTT
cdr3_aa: CASSSNRDESPLHF

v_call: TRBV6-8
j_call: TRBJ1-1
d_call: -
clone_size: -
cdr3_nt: TGTGCCAGCAGTTACCTGGGTCGGGGCACTGAAGCTTTCTTT
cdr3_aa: CASSYLGRGTEAFF

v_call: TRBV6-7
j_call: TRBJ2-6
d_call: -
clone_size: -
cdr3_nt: TGTGCCAGCAGCCGACAGCGAAGCTCTGGGGCCAACGTCCTGACTTTC
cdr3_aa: CASSRQRSSGANVLTF

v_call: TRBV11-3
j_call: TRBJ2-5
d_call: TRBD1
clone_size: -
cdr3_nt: TGTGCCAGCAGCGGGACAGGGGGTACGGAGACCCAGTACTTC
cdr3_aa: CASSGTGGTETQYF

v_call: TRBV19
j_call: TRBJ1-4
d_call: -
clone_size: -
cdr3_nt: TGTGCCAGTAGTATGTCCGGGACGGTTGAAAAACTGTTTTTT
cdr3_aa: CASSMSGTVEKLFF

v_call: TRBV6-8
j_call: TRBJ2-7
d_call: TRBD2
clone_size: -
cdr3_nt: TGTGCCAGCAGTTATCACCTCCCGGGACTAGCGGGGGAGAACTACGAGCAGTACTTC
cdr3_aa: CASSYHLPGLAGENYEQYF